A single TCR beta chain is shown here with its context. This clone was detected a few times. Its antigen is currently not known. It has no much larger one-base neighbor in the sample; base qualities were not kept. These data belong to a study of blood T cell repertoires in COVID-19 (dated by TCRdb to the early 2020s). Looking at the study overall: Samples from collaborators originated in the United States, Italy and Spain and spanned both the acute and convalescent phases of COVID-19. The material from the prospective study consisted of cDNA or gDNA derived from T cells, B-cell-depleted T cells, or PBMCs. Deeply sampled blood TCRbeta repertoires from subjects exposed to, actively infected with, or recovered from COVID-19 were included in the dataset. The repertoires were made available in a free public database intended to serve as a resource for research on the immune response to SARS-CoV-2. Samples were obtained from the ongoing ImmuneRACE study (first 160 participants) and from about 1,300 subjects provided by 6 global collaborators. Sample metadata almost always included a de-identified subject ID, COVID-19 status, age in years and sex. Where HLA class I and class II types were available, the types were taken from metadata supplied by the sample provider, not from assay-based typing.

Measured from the cysteine to the phenylalanine, the CDR3 is 15 residues long. The kept DNA is CDR3 alone, 45 bases in frame from the first base. V was cut back by 0 bases and J by 4 bases, leaving a gap of 11 bases between them. CDR1 KGHSY and CDR2 FQNENV were looked up in the germline V gene. Here is what the overall study found, with its caveats: The amount of clinical and demographic metadata varied by source and participant and was provided uncurated.

The collaborating institutions used their own protocols to collect whole blood in K2EDTA tubes. For TCRbeta analysis, collaborators shipped samples as frozen whole blood, isolated PBMCs, or DNA extracted from either of those sample types. The immunoSEQ Assay, a bias-controlled multiplex PCR, was used to amplify TCRbeta CDR3 regions from genomic DNA. The original pipeline was this. The number of nucleated cells in each sample was estimated from the amplification of reference gene primers within the assay. To quantify the absolute abundance of each unique TCRbeta CDR3 rearrangement, sequence reads were collapsed and filtered. For each sample, productive Simpson clonality was calculated by taking the square root of Simpson's diversity index across productive rearrangements. Drawn from immuneACCESS, this table holds only the in-frame rearrangements with V and J called that TCRdb kept. Clones are partly lost; checked studies trace under half to an unresolved V gene and leave the rest unexplained. V, J and clone size derive from that table, while D and trimming were established from the DNA sequence. This sample is represented by around 100,000 clones; 80% of them were singletons. 12% of the sample is held by the ten biggest clonotypes.

The receptor's source is a woman aged 70 to 79 with acute or convalescent COVID-19. The rearrangement combines TRBV16 with TRBJ2-3; the D gene is perhaps TRBD2, on 6 matching bases. Specimen: peripheral blood. The CDR3 protein: CASSQSRGGADTQYF. The sequenced DNA: TGTGCCAGCAGCCAATCGAGGGGCGGGGCAGATACGCAGTATTTT.